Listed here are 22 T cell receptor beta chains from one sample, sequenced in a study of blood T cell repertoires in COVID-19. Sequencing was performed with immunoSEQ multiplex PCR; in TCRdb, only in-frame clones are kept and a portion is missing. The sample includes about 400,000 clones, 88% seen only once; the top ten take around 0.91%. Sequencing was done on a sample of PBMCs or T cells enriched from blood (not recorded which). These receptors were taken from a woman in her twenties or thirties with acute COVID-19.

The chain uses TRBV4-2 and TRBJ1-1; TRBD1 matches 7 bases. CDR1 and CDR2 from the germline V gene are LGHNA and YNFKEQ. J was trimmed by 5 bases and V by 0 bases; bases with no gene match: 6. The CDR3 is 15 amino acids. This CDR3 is CASSQEDRAGTEAFF. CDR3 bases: TGTGCCAGCAGCCAAGAAGACAGGGCAGGGACTGAAGCTTTCTTT.

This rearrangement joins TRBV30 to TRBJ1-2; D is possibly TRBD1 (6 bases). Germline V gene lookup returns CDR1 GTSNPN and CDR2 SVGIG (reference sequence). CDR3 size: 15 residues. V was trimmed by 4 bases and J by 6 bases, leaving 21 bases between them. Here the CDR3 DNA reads TGTGCCTGGACAACACCGGACAGACGATGGGATGGCTACACCTTC. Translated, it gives CAWTTPDRRWDGYTF.

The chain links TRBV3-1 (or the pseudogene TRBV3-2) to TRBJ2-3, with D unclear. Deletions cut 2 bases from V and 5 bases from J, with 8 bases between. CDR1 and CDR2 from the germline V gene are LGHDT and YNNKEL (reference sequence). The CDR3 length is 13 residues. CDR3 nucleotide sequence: TGTGCCAGCAGCCAAACTGGCGGAGATACGCAGTATTTT. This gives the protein CASSQTGGDTQYF.

This CDR3 is CASSVGGDQPDTQYF. CDR3 sequence (DNA): TGTGCCAGCAGCGTAGGGGGGGACCAGCCAGATACGCAGTATTTT. This rearrangement joins TRBV9 to TRBJ2-3; a weak D match, TRBD2 (6 bases). The CDR3 spans 15 residues. CDR1 is SGDLS and CDR2 is YYNGEE in the germline V gene. The V end was cut by 0 bases, the J end by 4 bases, with 12 bases between.

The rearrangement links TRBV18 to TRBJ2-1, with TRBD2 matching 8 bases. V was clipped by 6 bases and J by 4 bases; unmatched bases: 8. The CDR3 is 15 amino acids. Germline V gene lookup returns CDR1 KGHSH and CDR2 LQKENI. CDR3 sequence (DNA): TGTGCCAGCTCGCCCACTAGCGGATTTTACAATGAGCAGTTCTTC. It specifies CASSPTSGFYNEQFF.

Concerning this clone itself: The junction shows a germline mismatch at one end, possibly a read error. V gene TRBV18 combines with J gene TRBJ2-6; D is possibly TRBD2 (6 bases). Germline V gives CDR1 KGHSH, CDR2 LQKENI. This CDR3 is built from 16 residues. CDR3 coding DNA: TGTGCCAGCTCCCCACGGGAGAGCTCTGGGGCCAACGTCCTGACTTTC. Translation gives CASSPRESSGANVLTF.

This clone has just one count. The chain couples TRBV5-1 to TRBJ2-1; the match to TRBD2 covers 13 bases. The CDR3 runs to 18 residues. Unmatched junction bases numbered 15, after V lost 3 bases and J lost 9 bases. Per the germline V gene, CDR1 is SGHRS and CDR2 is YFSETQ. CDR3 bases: TGCGCCAGCAGCTCCCCGAATCGACTAGCGGGGGGCGGGGGTGAGCAGTTCTTC. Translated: CASSSPNRLAGGGGEQFF.

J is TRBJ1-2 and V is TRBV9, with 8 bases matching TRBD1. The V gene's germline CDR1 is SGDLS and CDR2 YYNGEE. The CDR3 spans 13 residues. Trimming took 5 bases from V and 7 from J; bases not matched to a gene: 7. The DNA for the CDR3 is TGTGCCAGCAGGGAGACAGGGGAGGGTGGCTACACCTTC. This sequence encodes CASRETGEGGYTF.

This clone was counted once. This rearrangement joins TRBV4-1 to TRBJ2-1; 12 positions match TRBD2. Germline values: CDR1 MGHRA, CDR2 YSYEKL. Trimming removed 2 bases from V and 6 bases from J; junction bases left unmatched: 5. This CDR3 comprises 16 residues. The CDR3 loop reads CASSQYPSGGGNEQFF. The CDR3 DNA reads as TGCGCCAGCAGCCAATACCCTAGCGGGGGGGGCAATGAGCAGTTCTTC.

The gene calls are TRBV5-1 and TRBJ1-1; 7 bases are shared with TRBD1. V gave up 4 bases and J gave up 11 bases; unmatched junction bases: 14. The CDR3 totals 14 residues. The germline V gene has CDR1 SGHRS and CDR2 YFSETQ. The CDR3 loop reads CASSLQGTEVDAFF. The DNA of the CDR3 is TGCGCCAGCAGCCTACAAGGGACAGAAGTCGATGCTTTCTTT.

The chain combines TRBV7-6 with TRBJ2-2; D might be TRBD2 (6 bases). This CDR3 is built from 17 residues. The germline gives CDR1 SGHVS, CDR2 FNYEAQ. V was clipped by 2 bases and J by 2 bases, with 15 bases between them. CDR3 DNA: TGTGCCAGCAGCTTACCCGCCAGGGAGGTAAACACCGGGGAGCTGTTTTTT. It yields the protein CASSLPAREVNTGELFF.

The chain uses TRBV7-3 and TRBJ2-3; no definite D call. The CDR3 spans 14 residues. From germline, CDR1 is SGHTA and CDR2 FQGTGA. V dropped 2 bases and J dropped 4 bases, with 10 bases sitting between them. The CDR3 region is CASSLGLSADTQYF. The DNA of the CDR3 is TGTGCCAGCAGCTTAGGGCTTTCCGCAGATACGCAGTATTTT. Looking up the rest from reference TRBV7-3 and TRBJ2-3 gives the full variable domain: GAGVSQTPSNKVTEKGKYVELRCDPISGHTALYWYRQSLGQGPEFLIYFQGTGAADDSGLPNDRFFAVRPEGSVSTLKIQRTERGDSAVYLCASSLGLSADTQYFGPGTRLTVL.

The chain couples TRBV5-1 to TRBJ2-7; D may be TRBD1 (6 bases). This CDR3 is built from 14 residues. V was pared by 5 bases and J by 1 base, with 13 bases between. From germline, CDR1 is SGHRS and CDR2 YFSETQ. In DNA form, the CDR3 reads TGCGCCAGCAGAGGACAGCAAGATTCCTACGAGCAGTACTTC. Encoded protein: CASRGQQDSYEQYF.

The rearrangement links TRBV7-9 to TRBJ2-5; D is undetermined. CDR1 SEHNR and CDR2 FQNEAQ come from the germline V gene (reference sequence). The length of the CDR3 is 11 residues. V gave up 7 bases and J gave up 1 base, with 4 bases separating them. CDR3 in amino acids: CASTLQETQYF. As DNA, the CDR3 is TGTGCCAGCACCCTCCAAGAGACCCAGTACTTC.

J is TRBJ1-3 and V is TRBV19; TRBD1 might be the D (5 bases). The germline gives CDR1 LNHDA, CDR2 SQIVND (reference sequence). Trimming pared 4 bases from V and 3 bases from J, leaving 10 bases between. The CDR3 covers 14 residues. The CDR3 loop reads CASSTGGGGNTIYF. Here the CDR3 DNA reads TGTGCCAGTAGTACCGGGGGTGGTGGAAACACCATATATTTT.

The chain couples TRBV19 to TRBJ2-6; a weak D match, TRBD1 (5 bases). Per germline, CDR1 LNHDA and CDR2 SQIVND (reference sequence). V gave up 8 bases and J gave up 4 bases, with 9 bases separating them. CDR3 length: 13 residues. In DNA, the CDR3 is TGTGCCAGTGACAGATCCGGGGCCAACGTCCTGACTTTC. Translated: CASDRSGANVLTF.

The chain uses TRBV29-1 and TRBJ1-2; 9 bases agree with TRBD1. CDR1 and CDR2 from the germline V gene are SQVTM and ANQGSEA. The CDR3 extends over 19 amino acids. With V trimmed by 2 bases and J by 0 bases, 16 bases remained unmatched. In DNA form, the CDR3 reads TGCAGCGTTGAATCGCCCCCAAACCGGGACAGGGAGACTAACTATGGCTACACCTTC. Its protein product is CSVESPPNRDRETNYGYTF.

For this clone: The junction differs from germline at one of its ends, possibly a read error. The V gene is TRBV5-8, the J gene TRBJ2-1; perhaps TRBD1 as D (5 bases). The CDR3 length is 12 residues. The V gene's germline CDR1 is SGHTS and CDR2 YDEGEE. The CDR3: CASSLARQGSIF. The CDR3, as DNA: TGTGCCAGCAGCTTGGCTCGCCAGGGCTCGATCTTC.

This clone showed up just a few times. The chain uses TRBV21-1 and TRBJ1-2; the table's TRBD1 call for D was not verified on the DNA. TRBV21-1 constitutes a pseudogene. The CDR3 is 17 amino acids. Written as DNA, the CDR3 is TGTGCCAGCAGCCCAAGGGAGACGGGACAGATAGTCAATGGCTACACCTTC. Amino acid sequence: CASSPRETGQIVNGYTF.

The CDR3, as DNA: TGTGCCAGCAGCGTAGGGGGCAGTACCAATTCACCCCTCCACTTT. It translates to CASSVGGSTNSPLHF. V and J are TRBV9 and TRBJ1-6; the D gene is possibly TRBD1 (5 bases). V was pared by 0 bases and J by 7 bases, with 11 bases between. Germline V gene data show CDR1 as SGDLS and CDR2 as YYNGEE. This CDR3 has 15 amino acids.

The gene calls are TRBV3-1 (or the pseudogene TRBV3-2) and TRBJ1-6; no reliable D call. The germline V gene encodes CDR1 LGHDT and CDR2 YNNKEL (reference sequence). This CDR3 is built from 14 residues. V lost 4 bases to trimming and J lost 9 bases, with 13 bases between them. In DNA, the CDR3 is TGTGCCAGCAGCCGCCCGAATGGCGGTTCACCCCTCCACTTT. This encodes CASSRPNGGSPLHF.

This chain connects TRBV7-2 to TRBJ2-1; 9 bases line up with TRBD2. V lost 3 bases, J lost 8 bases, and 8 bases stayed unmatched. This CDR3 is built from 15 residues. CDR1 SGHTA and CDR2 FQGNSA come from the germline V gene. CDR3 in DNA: TGTGCCAGCAGCTTGCAGCGGGGGGTATTCGATGAGCAGTTCTTC. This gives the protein CASSLQRGVFDEQFF.